This T cell receptor (beta chain) was identified during a study of post-analysis software for immune sequencing data. Regarding the study as a whole: Several TRBV segments (TRBV5-6, TRBV5-1 and TRBV20-1 among them) occurred more frequently in patients than in controls.

Trimming stripped 7 bases from V and 5 bases from J, with 12 bases between. The germline gives CDR1 MNHEY, CDR2 SVGAGI. CDR3 size: 14 residues. Researchers reported that TCR beta cDNA libraries carried unique molecular identifiers. The authors obtained roughly 500,000 cDNA molecules from around 0.96 to 9.9 million T cells. TCRdb reprocessed the PCR reads via MiXCR and lists one record per CDR3 protein. The table has about 680,000 distinct CDR3 sequences, about 60% seen once. Remarks on this clonotype: Its antigen is still unknown.

Sequenced: blood. The rearrangement joins TRBV6-5 to TRBJ1-6; D remains unclear. The source is a girl aged 2-10 years with multiple sclerosis. Written as DNA, the CDR3 is TGTGCCAGCACCGACTCCTTCCATAATTCACCCCTCCACTTT. Its protein is CASTDSFHNSPLHF.